Below, 7 T cell receptor beta chains from the same sample are listed, as sequenced in a study of CD8 T cells in ankylosing spondylitis. These TCRs are of unknown antigen specificity. Findings and caveats of the study: A TCR beta motif of under 10 highly homologous variants seemed to mark ankylosing spondylitis blood.

TCRdb ran MiXCR on the 5' RACE reads and lists one entry per CDR3 protein. The table records approximately 140,000 distinct CDR3 sequences, 17% of them present only once. The material sequenced was blood, either unsorted or a sorted T cell fraction (not recorded which). The source of these receptors is a male donor with ankylosing spondylitis.

The rearrangement links TRBV6-4 to TRBJ2-6, with D possibly being TRBD2 (7 bases). Looked up from germline, CDR1 is MRHNA and CDR2 is SNTAGT. Trimming shortened V by 6 bases and J by 2 bases, and 20 bases separated the two germline ends. The CDR3 contains 18 residues. The CDR3 is CASRQVPQGGTGANVLTF. The CDR3 coding sequence is TGTGCCAGCAGACAGGTGCCACAGGGAGGGACTGGGGCCAACGTCCTGACTTTC.

This clonotype came up many times. The rearrangement joins TRBV6-2 or TRBV6-3 to TRBJ2-1; the match to TRBD2 covers 9 bases. This CDR3 has 16 amino acids. Looked up from germline, CDR1 is MNHEY and CDR2 is SVGEGT. Losses at the gene ends were 0 bases for V and 6 bases for J; bases not matched to a gene: 6. DNA of the CDR3: TGTGCCAGCAGTTACTCCCCAGCGGGAGGAGGCAATGAGCAGTTCTTC. It codes for CASSYSPAGGGNEQFF.

This clonotype was recorded once. Because the CDR3's place on the DNA is in doubt, the DNA is left out and the CDR3 is given as listed by TCRdb. The chain has TRBV12-2 and TRBJ2-2; TRBD2 is the table's D call and was not checked against the DNA. TRBV12-2 has pseudogene status. The CDR3 numbers 18 amino acids, ends counted. The CDR3 reads CASRSQGLAGGPPGSCFF.

The chain uses TRBV29-1 and TRBJ2-7; D gene uncertain. In germline, CDR1 is SQVTM, CDR2 ANQGSEA. This CDR3 comprises 14 residues. Trimming cost V 2 bases and J 1 base, with 12 bases left between them. CDR3 residues: CSVEISGLSYEQYF. The CDR3 nucleotides are TGCAGCGTTGAAATTTCTGGGTTATCCTACGAGCAGTACTTC.

This chain joins TRBV12-3 or TRBV12-4 and TRBJ2-7; TRBD1 matches at 8 bases. The V gene end was trimmed by 4 bases and the J gene end by 0 bases; junction bases not matched to a gene: 5. The CDR3 is made up of 15 amino acids. The CDR3 DNA is TGTGCCAGCAGTTCGCAGACAGGGGTCTCCTACGAGCAGTACTTC. This gives the protein CASSSQTGVSYEQYF.

This clonotype was counted a few times. The J gene is TRBJ2-3, the V gene TRBV4-2; D remains unclear. The CDR3 consists of 18 residues. Germline assignment: CDR1 LGHNA and CDR2 YNFKEQ. V lost 0 bases and J lost 2, with 18 bases in between. CDR3 amino acids: CASSQDPPAARPTDTQYF. Written as DNA, the CDR3 is TGTGCCAGCAGCCAAGACCCCCCCGCAGCCCGGCCCACAGATACGCAGTATTTT.

This chain links TRBV28 with TRBJ2-2, with unresolved D. The CDR3 consists of 14 residues. Trimming pared 10 bases from V and 0 bases from J, leaving 12 bases between. Germline-derived CDR1 and CDR2 are MDHEN and SYDVKM. Written as DNA, the CDR3 is TGTGCCATTCCCGCGTTCGCGAACACCGGGGAGCTGTTTTTT. Amino acid sequence: CAIPAFANTGELFF.